This TCR beta chain was found in a study of T-cell memory formation after mild COVID-19. MiXCR, run by TCRdb on the 5' RACE reads, gives a single entry per CDR3 protein. Found here are roughly 200,000 distinct CDR3 sequences, roughly 23% of them singletons; the top ten hold roughly 23%. The V segment lost 4 bases and the J segment 1 base; nucleotides outside the gene matches: 5. This CDR3 spans 15 amino acids. Germline lookup yields CDR1 MGHRA and CDR2 YSYEKL. The rearrangement joins TRBV4-1 to TRBJ2-7; 9 nucleotides match TRBD2. Sequencing was carried out using PBMCs or a T cell subset sorted from them (not recorded which). This sequence was found in an adult woman who had mild COVID-19 (a few samples of this study predate the infection). Cell type and time point are not known. CDR3 protein: CASSPWAGGSYEQYF. CDR3 nucleotides: TGCGCCAGCAGCCCCTGGGCGGGAGGGTCCTACGAGCAGTACTTC.